This T cell receptor (beta chain) was recorded in a study of blood T cell repertoires in COVID-19. Study-wide background: From T cells, B-cell-depleted T cells, or PBMCs came the material, which was cDNA or gDNA.

Deletions cut 3 bases from V and 0 bases from J, with 8 bases between. From germline, CDR1 is MNHNS and CDR2 SASEGT. This CDR3 is built from 14 residues. Followed longitudinally, the Seattle patients had been enrolled during active infection. Data came from immunoSEQ multiplex PCR; TCRdb stores just in-frame clones and leaves some out. The data show some 65,000 clones, 90% seen once. The sequenced sample was peripheral blood. This TCR was recovered from a man over 45 with COVID-19, enrolled during active disease. This rearrangement joins TRBV6-1 to TRBJ1-1; D might be TRBD1 (5 bases). The CDR3 region is CASSEDTLNTEAFF. The CDR3 DNA follows: TGTGCCAGCAGTGAGGACACTTTGAACACTGAAGCTTTCTTT.